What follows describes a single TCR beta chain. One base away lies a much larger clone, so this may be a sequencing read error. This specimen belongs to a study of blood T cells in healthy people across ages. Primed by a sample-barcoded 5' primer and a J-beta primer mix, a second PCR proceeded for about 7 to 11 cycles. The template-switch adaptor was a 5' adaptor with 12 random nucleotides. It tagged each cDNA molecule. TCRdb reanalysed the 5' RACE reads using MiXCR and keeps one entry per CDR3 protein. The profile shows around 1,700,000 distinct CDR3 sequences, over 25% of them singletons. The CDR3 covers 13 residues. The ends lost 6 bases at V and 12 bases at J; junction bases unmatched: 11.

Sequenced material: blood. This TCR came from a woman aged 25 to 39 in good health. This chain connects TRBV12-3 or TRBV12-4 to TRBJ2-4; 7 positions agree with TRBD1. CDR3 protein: CASSGTGVYDQYF. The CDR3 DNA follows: TGTGCCAGCAGCGGCACAGGGGTCTACGATCAGTACTTC.